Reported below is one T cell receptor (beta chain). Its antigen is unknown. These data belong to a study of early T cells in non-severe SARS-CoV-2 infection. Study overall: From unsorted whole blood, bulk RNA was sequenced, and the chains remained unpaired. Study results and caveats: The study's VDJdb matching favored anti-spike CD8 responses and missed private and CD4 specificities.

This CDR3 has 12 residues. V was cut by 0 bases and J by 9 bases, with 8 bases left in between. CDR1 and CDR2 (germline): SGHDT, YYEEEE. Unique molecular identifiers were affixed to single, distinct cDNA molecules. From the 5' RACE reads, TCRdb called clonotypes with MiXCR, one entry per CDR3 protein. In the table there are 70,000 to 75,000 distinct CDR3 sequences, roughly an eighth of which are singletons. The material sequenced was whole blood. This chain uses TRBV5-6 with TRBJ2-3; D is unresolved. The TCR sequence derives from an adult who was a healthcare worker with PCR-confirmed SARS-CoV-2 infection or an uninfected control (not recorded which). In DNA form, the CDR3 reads TGTGCCAGCAGCTTGGGGGGTTCCACGCAGTATTTT. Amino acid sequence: CASSLGGSTQYF.